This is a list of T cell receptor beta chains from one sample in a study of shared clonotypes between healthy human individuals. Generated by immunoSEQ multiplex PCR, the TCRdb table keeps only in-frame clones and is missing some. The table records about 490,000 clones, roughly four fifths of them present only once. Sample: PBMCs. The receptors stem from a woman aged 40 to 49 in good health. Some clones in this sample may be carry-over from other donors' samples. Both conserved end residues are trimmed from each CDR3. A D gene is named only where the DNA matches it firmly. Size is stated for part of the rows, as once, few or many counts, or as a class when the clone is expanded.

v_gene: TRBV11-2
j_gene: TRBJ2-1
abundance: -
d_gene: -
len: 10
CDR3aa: ASSLQINEQF

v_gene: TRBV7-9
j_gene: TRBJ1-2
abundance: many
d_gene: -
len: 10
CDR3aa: ASSSKFYGYT

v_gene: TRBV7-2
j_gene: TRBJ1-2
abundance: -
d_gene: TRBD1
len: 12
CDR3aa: ASSLGQGAGGYT

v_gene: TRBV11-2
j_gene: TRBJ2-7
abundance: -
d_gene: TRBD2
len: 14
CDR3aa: ASSFSGLAGPREQY

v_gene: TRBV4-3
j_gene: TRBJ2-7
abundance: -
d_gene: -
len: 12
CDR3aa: ASSQARRAGEQY

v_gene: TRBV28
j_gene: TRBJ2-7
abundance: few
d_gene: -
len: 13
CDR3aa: ASTRGGAMDYEQY

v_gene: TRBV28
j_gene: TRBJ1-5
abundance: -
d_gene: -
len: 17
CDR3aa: ASSLSSGNSGESNQPQH

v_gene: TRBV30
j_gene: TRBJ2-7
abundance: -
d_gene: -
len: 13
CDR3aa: AWSIGTGSSYEQY

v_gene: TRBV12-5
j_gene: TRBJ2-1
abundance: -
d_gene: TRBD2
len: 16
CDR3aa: ASGLVLGTSGAYNEQF

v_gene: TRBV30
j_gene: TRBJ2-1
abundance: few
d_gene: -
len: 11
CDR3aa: AWSGIGGNEQF

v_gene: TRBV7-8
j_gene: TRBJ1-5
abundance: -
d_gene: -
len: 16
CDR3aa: ASSHYRDVGTNNQPQH

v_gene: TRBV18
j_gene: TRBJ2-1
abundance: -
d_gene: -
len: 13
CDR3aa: ASSPYLLRGNEQF

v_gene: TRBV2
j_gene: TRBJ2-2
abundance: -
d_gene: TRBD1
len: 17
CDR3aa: ASSEVGQGATIITGELF

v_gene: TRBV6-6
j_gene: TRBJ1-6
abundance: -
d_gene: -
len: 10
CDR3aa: ASSNTYSPLH

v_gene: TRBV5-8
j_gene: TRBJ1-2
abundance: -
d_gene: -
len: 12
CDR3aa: ASSFRGVDYGYT

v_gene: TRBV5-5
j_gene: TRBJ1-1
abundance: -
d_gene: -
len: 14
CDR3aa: ASSLFGGRWNTEAF

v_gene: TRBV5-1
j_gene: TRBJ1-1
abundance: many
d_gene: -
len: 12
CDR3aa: ASSENKGIAEAF

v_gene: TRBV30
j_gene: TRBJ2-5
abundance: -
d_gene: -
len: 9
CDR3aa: AWANQETQY

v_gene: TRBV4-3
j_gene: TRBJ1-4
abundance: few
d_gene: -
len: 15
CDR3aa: ASSQPDNGPLNEKLF

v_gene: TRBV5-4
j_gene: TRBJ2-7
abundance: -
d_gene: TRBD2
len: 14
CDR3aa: ASSLASGSINHEQY

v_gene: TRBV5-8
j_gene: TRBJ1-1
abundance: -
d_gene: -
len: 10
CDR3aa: ASSSTGGEAF

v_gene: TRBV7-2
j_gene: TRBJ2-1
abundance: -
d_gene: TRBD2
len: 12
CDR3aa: ASSIGGGRDEQF

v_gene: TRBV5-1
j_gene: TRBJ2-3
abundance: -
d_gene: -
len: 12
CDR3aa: ASSEGLATDTQY

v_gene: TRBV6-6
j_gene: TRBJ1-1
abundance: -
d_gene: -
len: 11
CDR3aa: ASSPEYNTEAF

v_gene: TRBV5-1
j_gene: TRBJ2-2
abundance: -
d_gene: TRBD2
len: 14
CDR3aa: ASSLSSGRGTGELF

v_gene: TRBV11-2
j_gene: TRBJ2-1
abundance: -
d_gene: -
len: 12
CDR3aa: ASSLVPGVDEQF

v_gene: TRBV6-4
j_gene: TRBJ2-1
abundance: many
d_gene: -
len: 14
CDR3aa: ASSDSGVGSYNEQF

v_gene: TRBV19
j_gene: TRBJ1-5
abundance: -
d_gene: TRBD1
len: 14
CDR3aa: ASRPWTGSINQPQH

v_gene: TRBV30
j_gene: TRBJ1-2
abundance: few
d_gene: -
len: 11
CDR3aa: AWSVQWTYGYT

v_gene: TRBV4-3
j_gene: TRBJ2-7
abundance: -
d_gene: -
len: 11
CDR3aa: ASSPEQTREQY

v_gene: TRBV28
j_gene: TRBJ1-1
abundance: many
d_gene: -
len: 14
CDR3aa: ASSFSGRPMSYEAF

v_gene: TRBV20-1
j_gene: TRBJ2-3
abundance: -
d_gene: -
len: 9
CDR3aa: SARSTDTQY

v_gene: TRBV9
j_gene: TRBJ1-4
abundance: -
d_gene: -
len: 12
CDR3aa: ASSLGQENEKLF

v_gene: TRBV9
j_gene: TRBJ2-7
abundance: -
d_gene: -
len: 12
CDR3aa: ASSPGGGQYEQY

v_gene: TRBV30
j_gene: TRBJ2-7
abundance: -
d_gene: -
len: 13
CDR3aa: ASSFLRYSPYEQY

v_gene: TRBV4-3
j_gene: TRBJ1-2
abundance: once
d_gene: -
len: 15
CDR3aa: ASSQDGGTESSYGYT

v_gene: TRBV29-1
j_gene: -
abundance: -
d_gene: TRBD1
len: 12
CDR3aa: SAQSGQGSDEQY

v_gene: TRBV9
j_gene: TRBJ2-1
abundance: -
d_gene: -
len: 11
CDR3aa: ASSPRGGAEQF

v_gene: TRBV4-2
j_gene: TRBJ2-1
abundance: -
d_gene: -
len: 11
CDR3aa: ASSQAVRSEQF

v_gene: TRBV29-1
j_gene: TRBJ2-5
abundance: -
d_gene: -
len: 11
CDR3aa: SVGGGLGETQY

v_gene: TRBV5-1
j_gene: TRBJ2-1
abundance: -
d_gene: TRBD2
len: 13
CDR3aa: ASSLGLAGVDEQF

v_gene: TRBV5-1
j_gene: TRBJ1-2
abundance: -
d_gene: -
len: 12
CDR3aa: ASSLGGSSYGYT

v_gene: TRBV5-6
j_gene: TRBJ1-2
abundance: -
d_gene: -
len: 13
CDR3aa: ASSAWGRSGNGYT

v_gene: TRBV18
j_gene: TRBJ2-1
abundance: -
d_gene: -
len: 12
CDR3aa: ASSQDRLVGEQF

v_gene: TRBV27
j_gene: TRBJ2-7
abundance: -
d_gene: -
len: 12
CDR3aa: ASSLLSGPDEQY